Listed here is a single TCR beta chain. PCR involved 60 Vbeta and 13 Jbeta primers. This table comes from immunoSEQ multiplex PCR, and its TCRdb copy is limited to in-frame clones, with some not included. Of 150,000 or so clones listed, 74% are singletons. The data were taken from a study of cytomegalovirus exposure and HLA in healthy donors. This receptor was taken from a man aged 18-30 years in good health and CMV-seropositive. The sample taken for sequencing was PBMCs.

For the CDR3, the DNA is TGTGCCAGCTCACCATCCGGTGTAAATCAGCCCCAGCATTTT. It codes for CASSPSGVNQPQHF. V is TRBV18 and J is TRBJ1-5; D unresolved. V lost 2 bases and J lost 4, with 9 bases in between. Germline lookup yields CDR1 KGHSH and CDR2 LQKENI. This CDR3 has 14 amino acids.